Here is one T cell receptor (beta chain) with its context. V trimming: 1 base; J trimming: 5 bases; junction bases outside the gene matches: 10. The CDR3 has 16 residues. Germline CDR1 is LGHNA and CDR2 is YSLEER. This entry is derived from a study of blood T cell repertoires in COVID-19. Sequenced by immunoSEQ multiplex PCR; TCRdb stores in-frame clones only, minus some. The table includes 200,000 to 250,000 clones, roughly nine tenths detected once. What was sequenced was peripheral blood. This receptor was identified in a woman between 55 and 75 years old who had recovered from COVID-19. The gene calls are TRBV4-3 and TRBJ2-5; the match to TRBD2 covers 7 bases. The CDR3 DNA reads TGCGCCAGCAGCCAAGGCGACACGGGGCGGGGGGAGACCCAGTACTTC. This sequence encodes CASSQGDTGRGETQYF.